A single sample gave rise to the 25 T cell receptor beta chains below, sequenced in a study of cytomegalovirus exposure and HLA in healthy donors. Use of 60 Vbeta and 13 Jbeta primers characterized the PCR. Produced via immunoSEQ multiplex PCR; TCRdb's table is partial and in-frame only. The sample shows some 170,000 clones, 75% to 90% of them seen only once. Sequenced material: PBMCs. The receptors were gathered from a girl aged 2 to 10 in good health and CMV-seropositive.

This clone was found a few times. The chain's CDR3 is CASSLIDRGTQYF. CDR3 bases: TGCGCCAGCAGCTTGATTGACCGGGGGACCCAGTACTTC. V and J are TRBV5-1 and TRBJ2-5, with D maybe TRBD2 (5 bases). The germline V and J ends were trimmed by 1 base and 7 bases, with 11 bases remaining between them. The CDR3 totals 13 residues. Looked up from germline, CDR1 is SGHRS and CDR2 is YFSETQ.

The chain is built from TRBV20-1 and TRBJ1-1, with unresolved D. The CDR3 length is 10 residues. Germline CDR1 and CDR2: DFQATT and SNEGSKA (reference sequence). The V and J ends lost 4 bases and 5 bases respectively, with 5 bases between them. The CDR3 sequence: CSATFTEAFF. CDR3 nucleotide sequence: TGCAGTGCTACTTTTACTGAAGCTTTCTTT.

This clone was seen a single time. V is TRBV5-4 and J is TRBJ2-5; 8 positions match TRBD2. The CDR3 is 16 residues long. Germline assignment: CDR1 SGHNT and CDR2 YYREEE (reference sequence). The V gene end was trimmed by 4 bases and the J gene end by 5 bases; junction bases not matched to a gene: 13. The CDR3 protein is CASSPPTAGGAETQYF. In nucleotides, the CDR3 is TGTGCCAGCAGCCCACCCACTGCGGGAGGAGCGGAGACCCAGTACTTC.

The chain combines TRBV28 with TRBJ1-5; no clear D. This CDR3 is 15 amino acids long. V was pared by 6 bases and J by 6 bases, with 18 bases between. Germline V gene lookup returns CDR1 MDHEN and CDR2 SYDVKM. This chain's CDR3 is CASRLVSLVGQPQHF. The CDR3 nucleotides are TGTGCCAGCAGACTAGTCAGTTTGGTGGGTCAGCCCCAGCATTTT.

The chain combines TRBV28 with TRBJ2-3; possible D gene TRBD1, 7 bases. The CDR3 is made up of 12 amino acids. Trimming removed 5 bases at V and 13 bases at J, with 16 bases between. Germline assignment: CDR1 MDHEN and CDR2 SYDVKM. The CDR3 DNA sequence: TGTGCCAGCAGTGCGGGGACAGTGAATAAGTATTTT. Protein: CASSAGTVNKYF.

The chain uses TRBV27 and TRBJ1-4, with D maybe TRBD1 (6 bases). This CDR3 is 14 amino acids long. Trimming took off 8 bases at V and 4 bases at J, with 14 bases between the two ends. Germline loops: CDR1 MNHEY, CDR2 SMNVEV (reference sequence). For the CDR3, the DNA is TGTGCCAGCGGAACAGGGTGGGATAATGAAAAACTGTTTTTT. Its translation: CASGTGWDNEKLFF.

The CDR3 region has the DNA TGTGCCAGCAGCTCAGGGGACGTCCTAGCTAACTATGGCTACACCTTC. Translated: CASSSGDVLANYGYTF. The rearrangement uses TRBV11-2 and TRBJ1-2; maybe TRBD1 (6 bases). Trimming stripped 4 bases from V and 0 bases from J, with 15 bases between. The CDR3 contains 16 residues. The germline gives CDR1 SGHAT, CDR2 FQNNGV.

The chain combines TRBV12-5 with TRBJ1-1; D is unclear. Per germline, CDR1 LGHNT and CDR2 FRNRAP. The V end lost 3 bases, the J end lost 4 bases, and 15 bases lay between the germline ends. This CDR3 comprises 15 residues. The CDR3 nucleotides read TGTGCTAGTGGTTTCGGGGAAACAGTCAGCACTGAAGCTTTCTTT. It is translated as CASGFGETVSTEAFF.

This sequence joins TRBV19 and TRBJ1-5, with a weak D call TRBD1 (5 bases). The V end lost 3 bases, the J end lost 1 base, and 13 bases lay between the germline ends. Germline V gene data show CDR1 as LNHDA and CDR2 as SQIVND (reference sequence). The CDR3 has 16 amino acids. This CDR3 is CASSMSPGISNQPQHF. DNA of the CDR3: TGTGCCAGTAGTATGTCCCCAGGGATAAGCAATCAGCCCCAGCATTTT.

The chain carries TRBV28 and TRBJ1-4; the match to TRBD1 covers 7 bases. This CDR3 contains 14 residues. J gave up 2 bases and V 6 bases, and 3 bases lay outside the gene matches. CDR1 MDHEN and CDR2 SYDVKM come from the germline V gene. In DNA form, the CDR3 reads TGTGCCAGCAGCAGGGGGGAGACTAATGAAAAACTGTTTTTT. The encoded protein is CASSRGETNEKLFF.

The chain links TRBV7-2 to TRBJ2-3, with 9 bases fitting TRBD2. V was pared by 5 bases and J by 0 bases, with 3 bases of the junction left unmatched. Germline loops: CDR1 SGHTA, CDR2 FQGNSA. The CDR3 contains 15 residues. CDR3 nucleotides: TGTGCCAGCAGCGATAGCGGGAGAAGCACAGATACGCAGTATTTT. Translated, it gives CASSDSGRSTDTQYF.

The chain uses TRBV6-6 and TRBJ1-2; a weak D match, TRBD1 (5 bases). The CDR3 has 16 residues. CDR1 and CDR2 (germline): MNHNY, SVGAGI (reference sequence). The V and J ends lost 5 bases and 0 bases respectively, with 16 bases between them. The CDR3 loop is CASSQTVVTANYGYTF. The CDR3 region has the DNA TGTGCCAGCAGTCAGACAGTTGTGACTGCTAACTATGGCTACACCTTC.

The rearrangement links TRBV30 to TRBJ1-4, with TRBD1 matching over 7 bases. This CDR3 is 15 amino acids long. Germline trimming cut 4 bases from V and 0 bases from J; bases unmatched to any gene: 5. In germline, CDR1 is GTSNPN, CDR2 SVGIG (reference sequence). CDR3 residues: CAWTRQGATNEKLFF. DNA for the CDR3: TGTGCCTGGACGAGACAGGGTGCAACTAATGAAAAACTGTTTTTT.

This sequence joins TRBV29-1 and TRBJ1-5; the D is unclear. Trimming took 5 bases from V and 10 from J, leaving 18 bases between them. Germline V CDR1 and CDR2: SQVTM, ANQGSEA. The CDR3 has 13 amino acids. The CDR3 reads CSVIPPAGGPQHF. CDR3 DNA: TGCAGCGTTATCCCCCCGGCCGGAGGACCCCAGCATTTT.

The CDR3 nucleotides are TGTGCCAGTAGTATAGGGTTCACCTACGAGCAGTACTTC. Amino acid sequence: CASSIGFTYEQYF. V is TRBV19 and J is TRBJ2-5; no reliable D call. Near its end, the DNA agrees better with TRBJ2-7, so the J call may be wrong. The CDR3 is 13 residues long. Looked up from germline, CDR1 is LNHDA and CDR2 is SQIVND (reference sequence).

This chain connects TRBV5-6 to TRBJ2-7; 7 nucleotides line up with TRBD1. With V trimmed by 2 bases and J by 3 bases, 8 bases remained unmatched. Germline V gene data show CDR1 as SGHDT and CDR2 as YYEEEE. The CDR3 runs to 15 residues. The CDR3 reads CASSFPGGRNYEQYF. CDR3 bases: TGTGCCAGCAGCTTTCCAGGGGGTAGAAACTACGAGCAGTACTTC.

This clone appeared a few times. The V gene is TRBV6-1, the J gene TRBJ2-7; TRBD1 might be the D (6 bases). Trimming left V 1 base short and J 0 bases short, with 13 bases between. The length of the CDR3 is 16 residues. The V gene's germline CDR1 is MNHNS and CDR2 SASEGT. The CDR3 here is CASSEVPGHSSYEQYF. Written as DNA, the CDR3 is TGTGCCAGCAGTGAAGTACCGGGACACAGCTCCTACGAGCAGTACTTC.

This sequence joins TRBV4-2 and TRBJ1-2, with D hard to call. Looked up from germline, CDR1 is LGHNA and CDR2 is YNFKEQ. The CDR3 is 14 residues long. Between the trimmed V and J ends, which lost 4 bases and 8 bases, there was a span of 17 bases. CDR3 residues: CASSPPQSWYGYTF. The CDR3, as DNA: TGTGCCAGCAGCCCCCCGCAGTCGTGGTACGGCTACACCTTC.

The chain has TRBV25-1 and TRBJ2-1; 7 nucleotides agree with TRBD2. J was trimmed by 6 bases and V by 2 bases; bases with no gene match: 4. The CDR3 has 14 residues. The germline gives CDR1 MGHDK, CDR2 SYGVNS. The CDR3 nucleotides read TGTGCCAGCAGTGAAGGGGGGGGTCCCAATGAGCAGTTCTTC. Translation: CASSEGGGPNEQFF.

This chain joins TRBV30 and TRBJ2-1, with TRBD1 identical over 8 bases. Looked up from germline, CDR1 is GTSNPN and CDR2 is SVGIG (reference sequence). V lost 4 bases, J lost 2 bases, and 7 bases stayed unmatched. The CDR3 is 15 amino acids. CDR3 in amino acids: CAWNDRGKAYNEQFF. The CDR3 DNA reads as TGTGCCTGGAATGACAGGGGTAAAGCCTACAATGAGCAGTTCTTC.

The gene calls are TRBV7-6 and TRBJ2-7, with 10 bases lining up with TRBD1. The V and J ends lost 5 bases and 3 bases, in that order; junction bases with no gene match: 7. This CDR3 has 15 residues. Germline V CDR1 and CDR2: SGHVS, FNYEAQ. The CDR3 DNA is TGTGCCAGCAGCGCCCGGACAGGGGGTGACTACGAGCAGTACTTC. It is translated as CASSARTGGDYEQYF.

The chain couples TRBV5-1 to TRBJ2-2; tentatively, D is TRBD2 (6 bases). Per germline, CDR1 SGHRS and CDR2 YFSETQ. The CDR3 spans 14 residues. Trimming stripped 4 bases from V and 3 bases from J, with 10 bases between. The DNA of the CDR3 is TGCGCCAGCAGCCGGGGACTTGACACCGGGGAGCTGTTTTTT. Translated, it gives CASSRGLDTGELFF.

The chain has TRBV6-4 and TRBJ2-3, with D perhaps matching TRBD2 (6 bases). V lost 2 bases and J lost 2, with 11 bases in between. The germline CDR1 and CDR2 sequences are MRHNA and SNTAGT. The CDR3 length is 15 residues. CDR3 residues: CASSDGRDFTDTQYF. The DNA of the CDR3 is TGTGCCAGCAGTGACGGTAGGGACTTCACAGATACGCAGTATTTT.

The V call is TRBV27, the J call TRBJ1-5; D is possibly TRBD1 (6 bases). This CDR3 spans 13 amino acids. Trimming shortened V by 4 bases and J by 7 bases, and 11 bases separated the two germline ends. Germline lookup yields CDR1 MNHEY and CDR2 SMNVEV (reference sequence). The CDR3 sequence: CASSSRGWQPQHF. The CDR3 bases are TGTGCCAGCAGTTCCAGGGGTTGGCAGCCCCAGCATTTT.

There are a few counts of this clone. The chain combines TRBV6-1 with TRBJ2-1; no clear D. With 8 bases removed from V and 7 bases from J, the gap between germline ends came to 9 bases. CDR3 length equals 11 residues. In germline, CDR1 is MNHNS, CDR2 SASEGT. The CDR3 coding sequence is TGTGCCAGCCTCTCGTTAAATGAGCAGTTCTTC. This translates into CASLSLNEQFF.